This TCR delta chain was recorded in a study of γδ T cells in repeated Plasmodium falciparum infection. Overall study context: Age- and gender-matched Australian children served as comparison for malaria-exposed Malian children.

Note on this clone: Translating this DNA gives a protein that differs at residue 14 from the TCRdb one, which belongs to a much larger clone; a read error is likely, and the protein shown is this translation.

TCRdb redid clone calling on the multiplex PCR reads using CATT. The sample yields roughly 93,000 delta-chain clones, approximately 1.4% seen once. Bulk repertoires came from Vgamma9/Vdelta2+ or Vdelta2-negative gammadelta T cells flow-sorted from PBMC. CDR1 is TSWWSYY, CDR2 QGS, per germline. This CDR3 is built from 15 residues. Material for sequencing was gamma-delta T cells from blood. The TCR comes from a pool of human donors (malaria-infected and uninfected, not separated). The V gene call is TRDV1, and the J gene call is absent; TRDD3 is the table's D call, not checked against the DNA. The CDR3 sequence is CALGEVEGYTDKLTF. DNA of the CDR3: TGTGCTCTTGGGGAAGTAGAGGGATACACCGATAAACTCACCTTT.